This T cell receptor beta chain was captured by sequencing in a study of blood T cell repertoires in COVID-19. Study details: Acute and convalescent COVID-19 specimens originated in the United States, Italy and Spain. Sample material is recorded as cDNA or gDNA derived from T cells, B-cell-depleted T cells, or PBMCs.

Germline V gives CDR1 SGHNT, CDR2 YYREEE (reference sequence). The CDR3 loop spans 17 amino acids. J was trimmed by 2 bases and V by 3 bases; bases with no gene match: 5. The method was immunoSEQ multiplex PCR; TCRdb's version includes in-frame clones alone and lacks a portion of them. This table holds around 190,000 clones, approximately 73% found once. Input material: PBMCs or T cells enriched from blood (not recorded which). The chain joins TRBV5-4 to TRBJ2-3, with 14 bases aligning to TRBD2. The clonotype comes from a woman aged 50 to 65 with acute COVID-19. Here the CDR3 DNA reads TGTGCCAGCAGCTCGGGACTAGCGGGAGCTGACACAGATACGCAGTATTTT. Protein product: CASSSGLAGADTDTQYF. Looking up the rest from reference TRBV5-4 and TRBJ2-3 gives the full variable domain: ETGVTQSPTHLIKTRGQQVTLRCSSQSGHNTVSWYQQALGQGPQFIFQYYREEENGRGNFPPRFSGLQFPNYSSELNVNALELDDSALYLCASSSGLAGADTDTQYFGPGTRLTVL.